The source of this TCR beta chain is a study of blood T cell repertoires in COVID-19 (TCRdb year 2020). Background for the entire study: Collaborator samples came from the United States, Italy and Spain and covered acute and convalescent phases of COVID-19. The prospective study material was composed of cDNA or gDNA derived from T cells, B-cell-depleted T cells, or PBMCs. Subjects who had been exposed to COVID-19, were actively infected with it, or had recovered from it provided the deeply sampled blood TCRbeta repertoires that made up the dataset. The repertoires were made available in a free public database intended to serve as a resource for research on the immune response to SARS-CoV-2. Samples came from the ongoing ImmuneRACE study (first 160 participants) plus 1,254 subjects from 6 global collaborators. Sample metadata almost always included a de-identified subject ID, COVID-19 status, age in years and sex. HLA class I and class II types, where available, came from metadata supplied by the sample provider rather than from assay-based typing. Here is what the overall study found, with its caveats: How much clinical and demographic metadata was included differed by source and by participant, and the metadata was provided uncurated.

The collaborating institutions used their own protocols to collect whole blood in K2EDTA tubes. For TCRbeta analysis, collaborator samples were shipped as frozen whole blood, as isolated PBMCs, or as DNA extracted from either sample type. The immunoSEQ Assay, a bias-controlled multiplex PCR, was used to amplify TCRbeta CDR3 regions from genomic DNA. On the study's bioinformatics: The number of nucleated cells in each sample was estimated by amplification of reference gene primers within the assay. To quantify the absolute abundance of each unique TCRbeta CDR3 rearrangement, sequence reads were collapsed and filtered. Productive Simpson clonality was computed per sample as the square root of Simpson's diversity index over productive rearrangements. TCRdb limited this immuneACCESS table to in-frame rearrangements with V and J called. A share of clones is missing; checked studies link under half to unresolved V genes, and the rest is unexplained. The V and J calls and the clone size are those of that table, but D and trimming were determined from the DNA. The sample table holds some 370,000 clones, of which around 90% were seen once. The ten top clones hold around 6.3% of the sample.

The germline V gene (reference sequence) yields LGHDT for CDR1 and YNNKEL for CDR2. Counted from cysteine to phenylalanine, this CDR3 has 14 amino acids. Only the CDR3 part of the read is kept: 42 bases, read in frame from the first base. At the junction V is shortened by 6 bases and J by 6 bases; bases outside the gene matches: 9. This clone came up once. The antigen this receptor binds is unknown. No qualities accompany the bases; no much larger clone lies one base away. The receptor chain draws on TRBV3-1 (or the pseudogene TRBV3-2) and TRBJ2-3, and TRBD1 matches 7 of the central bases. The receptor's source is a man aged 18-30 years with active or convalescent COVID-19. The sequencing sample was made of peripheral blood. The sequenced DNA is TGTGCCAGCAGACCAGGGGGACGGGGTGATACGCAGTATTTT. It is translated as CASRPGGRGDTQYF.